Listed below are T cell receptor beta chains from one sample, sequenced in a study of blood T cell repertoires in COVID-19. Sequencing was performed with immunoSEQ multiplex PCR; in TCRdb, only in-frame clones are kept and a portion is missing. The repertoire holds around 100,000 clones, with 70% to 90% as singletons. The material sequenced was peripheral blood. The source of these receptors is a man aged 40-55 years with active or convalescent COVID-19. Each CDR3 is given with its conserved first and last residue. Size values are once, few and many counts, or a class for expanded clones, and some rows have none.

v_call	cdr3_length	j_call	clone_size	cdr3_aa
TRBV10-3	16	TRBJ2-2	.	CATHSDRTGGFGELFF
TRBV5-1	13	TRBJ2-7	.	CASSRTGGSEQYF
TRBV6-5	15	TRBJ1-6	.	CASSYSASSWSPLHF
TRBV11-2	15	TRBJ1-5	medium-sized	CASSQGQGARQPQHF
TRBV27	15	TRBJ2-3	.	CASRLAGAFTDTQYF
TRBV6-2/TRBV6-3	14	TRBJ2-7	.	CASSWTSGSYEQYF
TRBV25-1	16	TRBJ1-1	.	CASSPGWTELNTEAFF
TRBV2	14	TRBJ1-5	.	CASRLQGASQPQHF
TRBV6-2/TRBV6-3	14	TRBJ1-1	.	CASSRQGLGTEAFF
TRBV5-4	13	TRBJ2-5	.	CASSFGGRETQYF
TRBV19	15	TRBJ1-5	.	CASSISTALNQPQHF
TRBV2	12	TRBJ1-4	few	CASSRLVEKLFF
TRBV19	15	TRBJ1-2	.	CASSPTTGGNYGYTF
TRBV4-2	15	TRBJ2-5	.	CASSQPGQAKETQYF
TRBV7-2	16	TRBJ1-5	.	CASSLAGTTNNQPQHF
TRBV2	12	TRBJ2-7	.	CASGQGAYEQYF
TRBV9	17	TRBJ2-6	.	CASSPRQISSGANVLTF
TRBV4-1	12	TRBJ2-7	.	CASSQDSGNLFF
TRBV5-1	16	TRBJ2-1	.	CASSLAPGGSYNEQFF
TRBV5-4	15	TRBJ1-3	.	CASSSSPGTGNTIYF
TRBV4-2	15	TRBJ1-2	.	CASSQAPGQDYGYTF
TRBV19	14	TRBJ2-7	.	CASSSPGTVHEQYF
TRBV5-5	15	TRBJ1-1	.	CASTVIGQLNTEAFF
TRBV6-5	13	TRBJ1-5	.	CASSPPGNQPQHF
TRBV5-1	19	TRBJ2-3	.	CASSLAQVAAGPDTDTQYF
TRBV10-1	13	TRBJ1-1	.	CASSSTDRGRAFF
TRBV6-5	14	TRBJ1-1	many	CASRALVRGTEAFF
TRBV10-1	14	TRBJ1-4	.	CASSESGQGEKLFF
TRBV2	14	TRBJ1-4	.	CASTLSSANEKLFF
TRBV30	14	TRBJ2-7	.	CAWRRQGAGYEQYF
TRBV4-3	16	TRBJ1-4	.	CASSQDKGASNEKLFF
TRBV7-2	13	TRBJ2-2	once	CASSLITTGELFF
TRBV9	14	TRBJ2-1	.	CASSGELSYNEQFF
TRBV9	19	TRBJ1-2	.	CASSASGWDIKTANYGYTF
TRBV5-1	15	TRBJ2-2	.	CASSPGQMNTGELFF
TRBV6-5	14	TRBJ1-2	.	CASSPQGGGSGYTF
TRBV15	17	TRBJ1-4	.	CATSTGQGVTANEKLFF
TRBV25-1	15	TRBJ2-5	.	CASSDPARGVKTQYF
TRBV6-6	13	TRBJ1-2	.	CASSYAGYYGYTF
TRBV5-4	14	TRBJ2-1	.	CASSLDSLYNEQFF
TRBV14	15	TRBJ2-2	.	CASRNRDLDTGELFF